This entry features one T cell receptor (beta chain) sequence. As yet, its antigen is unknown. The data originate from a study of cytomegalovirus exposure and HLA in healthy donors. General study points: Later examination showed HLA-associated TCR beta chains had greater clonal expansion than equally common others. Presence/absence analyses supposed approximately even sequencing depth among donors. The likely origin of a cluster of highly shared sequence variants was a sequencing artifact.

PCR primers comprised 60 Vbeta and 13 Jbeta primers. Repertoires were generated with immunoSEQ multiplex PCR, while TCRdb's copy carries only in-frame clones and drops some. This sample has approximately 180,000 clones, with roughly 87% found just once. The donors, nominally healthy at sampling, likely had unrecorded immune exposures. Germline V CDR1 and CDR2: MNHEY, SMNVEV (reference sequence). The CDR3 consists of 13 residues. Trimming removed 5 bases at V and 11 bases at J, with 16 bases between. The rearrangement links TRBV27 to TRBJ1-5; D may be TRBD1 (5 bases). Source material: PBMCs. The receptor's source is a girl less than two years old in good health and CMV-seronegative. CDR3 DNA: TGTGCCAGCAGTCCATCGAAGGGGCTGGCCCAGCATTTT. It is translated as CASSPSKGLAQHF.